The source of this T cell receptor beta chain is a study of blood T cell repertoires in COVID-19. Sequencing used immunoSEQ multiplex PCR; TCRdb keeps in-frame clones, though not all of them. The sample lists a few hundred thousand clones, approximately 90% occurring once. Losses at the gene ends were 3 bases for V and 8 bases for J; bases not matched to a gene: 7. The CDR3 covers 15 residues. From germline, CDR1 is SGDLS and CDR2 YYNGEE. Residents of under 25 US areas, aged roughly 18 to 89 years, made up the participants. Donors in Cohort 3 who had recovered were those with two negative PCRs, healthcare professional clearance, or resolution of their symptoms.

The specimen was PBMCs or T cells enriched from blood (not recorded which). The TCR originated in a woman aged 45-59 years who had recovered from COVID-19. V and J are TRBV9 and TRBJ1-4, with TRBD1 matching over 10 bases. CDR3 bases: TGTGCCAGCAGCGACAGACAGGGGGCAGGCGAAAAACTGTTTTTT. It specifies CASSDRQGAGEKLFF.